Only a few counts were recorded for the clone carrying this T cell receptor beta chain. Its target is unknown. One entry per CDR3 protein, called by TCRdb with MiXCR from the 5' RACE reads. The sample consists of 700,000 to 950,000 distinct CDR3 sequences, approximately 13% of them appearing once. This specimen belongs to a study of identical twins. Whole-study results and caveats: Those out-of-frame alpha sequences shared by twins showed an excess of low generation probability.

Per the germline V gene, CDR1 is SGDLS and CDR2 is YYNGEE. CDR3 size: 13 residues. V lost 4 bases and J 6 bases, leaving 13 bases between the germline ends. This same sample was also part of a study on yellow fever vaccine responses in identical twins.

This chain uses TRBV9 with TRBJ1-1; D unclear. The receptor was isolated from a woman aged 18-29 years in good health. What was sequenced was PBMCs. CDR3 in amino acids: CASSKEPRAEAFF. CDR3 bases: TGTGCCAGCAGCAAAGAACCGCGGGCTGAAGCTTTCTTT.